This TCR beta chain was sequenced in a study of shared clonotypes between healthy human individuals (dated by TCRdb to 2018 to 2021). In the study overall: Two women and three men aged 18 to 49 years were included in the cohort. For each donor, CD4 naive and CD4 memory were each given three plates, CD8 naive was given two plates, and CD8 memory was given one plate. The study deeply sequenced blood TCR repertoires of five healthy adults to estimate repertoire size and the extent of clonotype sharing between individuals. Different laboratories and diverse techniques were used to prepare libraries and sequence TCR repertoires, to increase sequencing depth and limit assay-specific biases. Each donor's leukapheresis produced roughly between roughly 0.85 and 9.5 billion PBMCs. General findings and caveats noted by the study authors: Higher generation probabilities were observed for clonotypes shared by all four sorted-subset donors than for non-shared clonotypes. Based on pairwise subsampling, the degree of clonotype sharing among donors was expected to be affected by sequencing depth. Naive subsets generally had larger estimated clonotype richness than memory subsets did. Sharing across several donors was observed for about 5% of naive CD4, 3% to 3.5% of naive CD8, about 2.3% of memory CD4, and about 0.39% of memory CD8 clonotypes. Only blood was sampled, and tissue TCR repertoires likely differ from those in blood. The genetic and exposure-history diversity represented was limited by the small number of donors. Rarefaction of sorted-subset datasets indicated incomplete sequencing despite the large sequencing depth.

Using the deep immunoSEQ assay, TCR CDR3 regions were amplified from genomic DNA by multiplex PCR. Extracted genomic DNA from each cell subset was distributed evenly across all wells of several immunoSEQ 96-well plates, and each plate was treated as a replicate. For sorted subsets, about 0.2 ug genomic DNA, equal to about 30,000 T cell genomes, was loaded into each replicate PCR. The purified libraries were quantified using a Qubit 3.0 fluorometer, sized with a Bioanalyzer 2100, and then quantified again using the KAPA Library Quantification kit. Every immunoSEQ 96-well plate was sequenced on a separate single-read 150-cycle Illumina NextSeq 550 flow cell. The paper's processing steps were these. Because only junctional sequences without quality scores were contained in the immunoSEQ output, filtering matching that applied to full-length reads could not be performed. Sequences were annotated with PyIR, a Python wrapper for IgBLAST v1.9, and V/J genes and CDR3 were assigned using IMGT germline references. Reads were removed for weak V/J assignments (E-value above 1e-6), missing CDR3, stop codons, out-of-frame junctions, or ambiguous translated residues. V3J clonotypes were defined by identical inferred V gene, J gene, and CDR3 amino acid sequence. Percentage overlap between repertoires was calculated by dividing the number of shared unique clonotypes by the size of the smaller repertoire. Richness of each repertoire was evaluated using RTK rarefaction, the Chao1 estimator, and Recon v2.1 estimates of unobserved clonotypes. Generation probabilities were computed with OLGA for all TCRbeta clonotypes obtained by the gDNA method from a handful of donors. What TCRdb holds here is the immuneACCESS table cut down to in-frame rearrangements. Part of the clones is not present; checked against another copy, under half of the missing clones reflect an unresolved V gene, and the others are unexplained. That table supplies the V and J calls and clone size; D and trimming were determined from the DNA. For this sample there are 600,000 to 750,000 clones; 90% appear just once. About a third of the sample is taken by the ten largest.

The donors were healthy, HIV-negative adults with no recently reported acute infections or vaccinations. Only Caucasian adults living in Nashville, Tennessee, USA were represented among the donors. The CD8 memory samples were a combination of magnetically selected CD45RO+ cells and CCR7-negative CD45RA+ effector memory (TemRA) cells. Blood was obtained by leukapheresis, after which PBMCs were separated by Ficoll-Histopaque density gradient centrifugation and cryopreserved in liquid nitrogen vapor phase. Analytical flow cytometry was used to check the purity and quantity of every magnetically sorted T cell population. From each sorted fraction, genomic DNA was isolated and quantified by UV absorbance on a Nanodrop 2000c. V ends up 6 bases short and J 2 bases short, with an unmatched junction base count of 8. There are 15 amino acids in the CDR3, from cysteine to phenylalanine inclusive. The retained sequence is limited to the CDR3, 45 bases, with the frame set at the first base. Per the germline V gene, KGHSH is the CDR1 and LQKENI is the CDR2.

A remark on this clone: The antigen it binds to is not known. Per-base qualities were not stored, and no clone one base away is much larger.

Sample: memory CD8+ T cells from PBMCs. According to the study, the label for this sample's cell subset or site signals: CD45RO+ cells pooled with CCR7-negative TemRA cells. This sequence was found in a man between 18 and 35 years old in good health. Some clones in this sample may be carry-over from other donors' samples. Rearrangement joined TRBV18 to TRBJ2-7, and 9 bases in between align with TRBD1. The sequence in DNA is TGTGCCAGCTCGACCCGGGACAGGGTAACCTACGAGCAGTACTTC. It specifies CASSTRDRVTYEQYF.